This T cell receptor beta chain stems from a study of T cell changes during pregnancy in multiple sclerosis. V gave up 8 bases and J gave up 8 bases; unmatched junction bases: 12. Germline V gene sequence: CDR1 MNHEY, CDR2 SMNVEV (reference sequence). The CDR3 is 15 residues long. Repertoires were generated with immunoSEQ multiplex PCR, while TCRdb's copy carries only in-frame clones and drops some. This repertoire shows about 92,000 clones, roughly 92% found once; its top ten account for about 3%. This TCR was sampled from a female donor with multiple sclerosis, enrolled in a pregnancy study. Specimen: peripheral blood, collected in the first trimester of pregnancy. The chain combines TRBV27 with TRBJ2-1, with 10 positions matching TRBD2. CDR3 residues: CASRYGGTSVDEQFF. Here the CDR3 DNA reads TGTGCCAGCCGTTATGGGGGGACTAGCGTCGATGAGCAGTTCTTC.